This T cell receptor (beta chain) was recorded in a study of shared clonotypes between healthy human individuals (dated by TCRdb to 2020 to 2021). As for the study more broadly: A couple of women and a few men aged 18 to 49 years were included in the cohort. Per donor, leukapheresis produced somewhere between about 0.9 and 9 billion PBMCs. To estimate repertoire size and how much clonotype sharing occurs between individuals, the study deeply sequenced the blood TCR repertoires of five healthy adults. For each donor, CD4 naive and CD4 memory were each run on three plates, CD8 naive on two plates, and CD8 memory on one plate. To increase sequencing depth and limit assay-specific biases, TCR repertoire library preparation and sequencing were carried out by different laboratories using diverse techniques. Study-wide findings and limitations: When a handful of donors were compared, the shared fraction of clonotypes was about 5.4% for naive CD4, 3.5% to 4% for naive CD8, 2.3% for memory CD4, and roughly 0.43% for memory CD8. Compared with non-shared clonotypes, the clonotypes found in all four sorted-subset donors had higher generation probabilities. The small number of donors limited the genetic and exposure-history diversity represented. Sampling was restricted to blood, and TCR repertoires in tissues likely differ from the TCR repertoires found in blood. Even with the large sequencing depth, rarefaction of the sorted-subset datasets indicated that sequencing was incomplete. Pairwise subsampling indicated that sequencing depth was expected to affect the degree of clonotype sharing among donors. Naive subsets generally had larger estimated clonotype richness than memory subsets did.

For this clone: Which antigen it targets is not known. It has no much larger one-base neighbor in the sample; base qualities were not kept.

CD8 naive samples consisted of CD45RO-negative cells that were positively selected for CCR7, yielding a CD45RA+CCR7+ population without TemRA cells. Donors were healthy HIV-negative adults with no recently reported acute infections or vaccinations. Every donor was a Caucasian adult residing in Nashville, Tennessee, USA. After blood collection by leukapheresis, PBMCs were isolated using Ficoll-Histopaque density gradient centrifugation and then cryopreserved in the vapor phase of liquid nitrogen. Analytical flow cytometry was used to check the purity and quantity of each magnetically sorted T cell population. Genomic DNA was isolated from every sorted fraction and measured by UV absorbance on a Nanodrop 2000c. The germline V gene yields SGDLS for CDR1 and YYNGEE for CDR2. Spanning cysteine to phenylalanine, the CDR3 consists of 16 amino acids. The kept DNA is CDR3 alone, 48 bases in frame from the first base. V ends up 4 bases short and J 0 bases short, with an unmatched junction base count of 7.

Using the deep immunoSEQ assay, multiplex PCR amplified TCR CDR3 regions from genomic DNA. For each cell subset, the extracted genomic DNA was distributed evenly across all wells of several immunoSEQ 96-well plates, and each plate served as one replicate. For sorted subsets, about 0.2 ug genomic DNA, equal to tens of thousands of T cell genomes, was loaded into each replicate PCR. Purified libraries were quantified with a Qubit 3.0 fluorometer, sized on a Bioanalyzer 2100, and re-quantified with the KAPA Library Quantification kit. Every immunoSEQ 96-well plate was sequenced on a dedicated single-read 150-cycle Illumina NextSeq 550 flow cell. The authors' analysis ran thus. The immunoSEQ output contained only junctional sequences without quality scores, so filtering could not match that applied to full-length reads. Sequences were annotated with PyIR, a Python wrapper for IgBLAST v1.9, and V/J genes and CDR3 were assigned using IMGT germline references. Any read was removed if the V/J assignment was weak (E-value above 1e-6), the CDR3 was missing, or the read contained stop codons, out-of-frame junctions, or ambiguous translated residues. V3J clonotypes were defined as sequences sharing the same inferred V gene, J gene, and CDR3 amino acid sequence. Percentage overlap between repertoires was computed as shared unique clonotypes divided by the size of the smaller repertoire. Repertoire richness was assessed with RTK rarefaction, the Chao1 estimator, and Recon v2.1 estimates of unobserved clonotypes. For all TCRbeta clonotypes obtained by the gDNA method from a few donors, generation probabilities were computed with OLGA. TCRdb mirrors the immuneACCESS table, restricted to in-frame sequences. Some clones are absent from its copies; in checked studies, under half trace to an unresolved V gene, and the reason for the others is unknown. That table gives V, J and clone size, and the DNA gave D and trimming. Counted in this sample were millions of clones; around 93% of them appeared once. About 1.5% of the sample belongs to the ten largest clones.

The clonotype was recovered from a man between 18 and 35 years old in good health. Some clones in this sample may be carry-over from other donors' samples. The chain is assembled from TRBV9 and TRBJ2-4; 7 bases in the middle match TRBD1. The sequencing input was naive CD8+ T cells from PBMCs. This specimen's cell subset or site label, per the study, means: CD45RA+CCR7+. The DNA sequence is as follows: TGTGCCAGCAGCTCCGACAGGGCACTAGCCAAAAACATTCAGTACTTC. This gives the protein CASSSDRALAKNIQYF.